A single sample is the source of the 24 T cell receptor beta chains below, sequenced in a study of blood T cell repertoires in COVID-19. The data were produced by immunoSEQ multiplex PCR, yet TCRdb's version contains in-frame clones alone and is incomplete. The sample lists nearly 250,000 clones; around nine tenths were seen once. Sequences were obtained from peripheral blood. These receptors originate from a woman aged 60 to 75 who had recovered from COVID-19.

The chain links TRBV28 to TRBJ1-2, with D hard to call. The germline V and J ends were trimmed by 10 bases and 8 bases, with 11 bases remaining between them. This CDR3 region has 10 residues. CDR1 is MDHEN and CDR2 is SYDVKM in the germline V gene. In nucleotides, the CDR3 is TGTGCCACCCTGACGGGGGGCTACACCTTC. This translates into CATLTGGYTF.

CDR3 loop: CASSSNSGNTIYF. The CDR3 DNA reads TGTGCCAGCAGTTCCAACTCTGGAAACACCATATATTTT. This rearrangement joins TRBV27 to TRBJ1-3; D remains unclear. The CDR3 totals 13 residues. The germline V gene encodes CDR1 MNHEY and CDR2 SMNVEV (reference sequence). V shed 4 bases and J shed 0 bases, with 4 bases lying between them.

This rearrangement joins TRBV6-1 to TRBJ2-7; TRBD2 is a possible D gene (6 bases). CDR3 length: 16 residues. CDR1 is MNHNS and CDR2 is SASEGT in the germline V gene. V was cut by 4 bases and J by 7 bases, with 23 bases left in between. CDR3 residues: CASSGGFAGTIREQYF. The CDR3 region has the DNA TGTGCCAGCAGTGGGGGGTTTGCGGGGACGATCCGGGAGCAGTACTTC.

To note about this clone: Other DNA sequences within the sample encode an identical CDR3. The chain joins TRBV7-2 to TRBJ2-5; 10 bases agree with TRBD2. Per the germline V gene, CDR1 is SGHTA and CDR2 is FQGNSA. This CDR3 contains 15 residues. J was trimmed by 4 bases and V by 3 bases; bases with no gene match: 5. CDR3 DNA: TGTGCCAGCAGCTTCCAGCGGGGGGGCGGAGAGACCCAGTACTTC. Translated, it gives CASSFQRGGGETQYF.

The rearrangement joins TRBV5-1 to TRBJ1-1; D is perhaps TRBD1 (6 bases). With 6 bases removed from V and 7 bases from J, the gap between germline ends came to 16 bases. This CDR3 spans 13 amino acids. CDR1 SGHRS and CDR2 YFSETQ come from the germline V gene. Written as DNA, the CDR3 is TGCGCCAGCAACCTGGCGGGGGGCGGTGAAGCTTTCTTT. It encodes CASNLAGGGEAFF.

Comment on this clone: This specimen includes other DNA sequences encoding the same CDR3. The CDR3 bases are TGTGCCAGCAGCTCCTCCCTCGTCGGGGGGGGCACAGATACGCAGTATTTT. The encoded protein is CASSSSLVGGGTDTQYF. The chain links TRBV11-2 to TRBJ2-3; TRBD2 aligns across 8 bases. The CDR3 is 17 amino acids. Germline V gene lookup returns CDR1 SGHAT and CDR2 FQNNGV. The V and J ends lost 4 bases and 1 base, in that order; junction bases with no gene match: 10.

The V call is TRBV6-5, the J call TRBJ1-5, with 8 bases aligning to TRBD1. Germline values: CDR1 MNHEY, CDR2 SVGAGI. Trimming cost V 7 bases and J 7 bases; bases outside gene matches: 12. This CDR3 has 15 residues. This chain's CDR3 is CASTIRTGRRQPQHF. In nucleotides, the CDR3 is TGTGCCAGCACGATAAGGACAGGGCGTAGACAGCCCCAGCATTTT.

This chain joins TRBV2 and TRBJ2-3; D ambiguous. The V gene lost 8 bases and the J gene lost 8 bases, with 14 bases spanning the gap. Germline CDR1 reads SNHLY; CDR2 reads FYNNEI. The CDR3 runs 12 residues. In DNA form, the CDR3 reads TGTGCCAGCCGCCAGGTTTCTGGTACGCAGTATTTT. Translating it yields CASRQVSGTQYF.

This clone was seen only once. This chain links TRBV11-2 with TRBJ2-1; TRBD1 aligns across 7 bases. The germline gives CDR1 SGHAT, CDR2 FQNNGV. The V segment lost 9 bases and the J segment 8 bases; nucleotides outside the gene matches: 4. The CDR3 spans 11 residues. The CDR3 protein is CASHDRDEQFF. For the CDR3, the DNA is TGTGCCAGTCACGACAGGGATGAGCAGTTCTTC.

The chain employs TRBV19 and TRBJ2-5; 9 bases agree with TRBD1. Germline values: CDR1 LNHDA, CDR2 SQIVND (reference sequence). J gave up 5 bases and V 1 base, and 5 bases lay outside the gene matches. The CDR3 has 15 amino acids. The CDR3 loop reads CASSIGGQGRETQYF. CDR3 nucleotides: TGTGCCAGTAGTATAGGAGGACAGGGGAGGGAGACCCAGTACTTC.

J is TRBJ2-7 and V is TRBV2; a possible D gene is TRBD1 (5 bases). CDR3 length: 13 amino acids. Per germline, CDR1 SNHLY and CDR2 FYNNEI. V shed 6 bases and J shed 4 bases, with 13 bases lying between them. The CDR3 protein is CASRQVAGYEQYF. The CDR3 DNA sequence: TGTGCCAGCAGGCAGGTTGCAGGGTACGAGCAGTACTTC.

The chain uses TRBV10-3 and TRBJ2-7; perhaps TRBD1 as D (6 bases). Germline CDR1 is ENHRY and CDR2 is SYGVKD. The length of the CDR3 is 12 residues. V lost 10 bases and J lost 2, with 12 bases in between. This chain's CDR3 is CASRGVTYEQYF. The CDR3 coding sequence is TGTGCCAGCAGGGGAGTTACCTACGAGCAGTACTTC.

This clone was found a few times. The chain employs TRBV29-1 and TRBJ1-2; no clear D. CDR1 SQVTM and CDR2 ANQGSEA come from the germline V gene. The CDR3 spans 15 residues. The V end lost 6 bases, the J end lost 4 bases, and 21 bases lay between the germline ends. The CDR3 sequence is CSVDSSPSAVYGYTF. In nucleotides, the CDR3 is TGCAGCGTGGACTCCAGCCCATCCGCGGTCTATGGCTACACCTTC.

This clone was recorded only once. The chain recombines TRBV3-1 (or the pseudogene TRBV3-2) with TRBJ2-7; tentatively, D is TRBD2 (6 bases). V lost 3 bases and J 1 base, leaving 13 bases between the germline ends. Germline assignment: CDR1 LGHDT and CDR2 YNNKEL (reference sequence). CDR3 size: 15 residues. CDR3 nucleotide sequence: TGTGCCAGCAGCCATTGGACGGGGGTTTCCTACGAGCAGTACTTC. Residues: CASSHWTGVSYEQYF.

This clone was seen just once. The chain employs TRBV21-1 and TRBJ1-5. TRBV21-1 is an annotated pseudogene. CDR3 size: 18 residues. CDR3 in DNA: TGTGCCAGCAGCAAACCCGCTGGGGGGGGAGTGGGCAATCAGCCCCAGCATTTT. Its translation is CASSKPAGGGVGNQPQHF.

This clone showed up just once. The sample carries other DNA sequences with the same CDR3. The chain recombines TRBV5-8 with TRBJ1-2, with no clear D. Trimming removed 4 bases from V and 1 base from J, with 14 bases in between. The V gene's germline CDR1 is SGHTS and CDR2 YDEGEE. This CDR3 is built from 15 residues. The CDR3 bases are TGTGCCAGCAGCCTGGACTTGGGAGTTAACTATGGCTACACCTTC. Amino acids: CASSLDLGVNYGYTF.

The rearrangement uses TRBV28 and TRBJ1-1, with D perhaps matching TRBD1 (5 bases). In germline, CDR1 is MDHEN, CDR2 SYDVKM. CDR3 length: 14 amino acids. V was trimmed by 7 bases and J by 3 bases, leaving 15 bases between them. Written as DNA, the CDR3 is TGTGCCAGCACCCCACCGGGGGTGGACACTGAAGCTTTCTTT. It specifies CASTPPGVDTEAFF.

This sequence joins TRBV9 and TRBJ2-4, with D uncertain. Per germline, CDR1 SGDLS and CDR2 YYNGEE. CDR3 length: 14 amino acids. V was pared by 4 bases and J by 9 bases, with 17 bases between. The CDR3 loop reads CASSPRTFQSIQYF. CDR3 sequence (DNA): TGTGCCAGCAGCCCAAGAACTTTTCAAAGCATTCAGTACTTC.

This chain connects TRBV28 to TRBJ2-4, with 12 bases identical to TRBD2. Trimming removed 5 bases from V and 11 bases from J; junction bases left unmatched: 10. The CDR3 extends over 15 amino acids. Germline-derived CDR1 and CDR2 are MDHEN and SYDVKM. CDR3 coding DNA: TGTGCCAGCAGTCCCCTAGCGGGGGGGCTGGAGCTTCAGTACTTC. Translation: CASSPLAGGLELQYF. The full variable domain, with the rest looked up from reference TRBV28 and TRBJ2-4, is DVKVTQSSRYLVKRTGEKVFLECVQDMDHENMFWYRQDPGLGLRLIYFSYDVKMKEKGDIPEGYSVSREKKERFSLILESASTNQTSMYLCASSPLAGGLELQYFGAGTRLSVL.

The CDR3 reads CAISPGQGTDTQYF. The DNA for the CDR3 is TGTGCCATCAGTCCGGGACAGGGGACAGATACGCAGTATTTT. The chain has TRBV10-3 and TRBJ2-3, with 10 bases fitting TRBD1. Germline loops: CDR1 ENHRY, CDR2 SYGVKD. The CDR3 has 14 residues. Losses at the gene ends were 5 bases for V and 3 bases for J; bases not matched to a gene: 2.

The chain employs TRBV9 and TRBJ1-1; 7 positions match TRBD1. CDR3 length: 14 residues. Germline values: CDR1 SGDLS, CDR2 YYNGEE. With 2 bases clipped from V and 7 bases from J, the junction kept 8 bases outside the gene matches. CDR3 in amino acids: CASSVGGQTDEAFF. CDR3 nucleotide sequence: TGTGCCAGCAGCGTTGGGGGACAGACCGATGAAGCTTTCTTT.

In its sample, this clone was seen once. V usage is TRBV2 and J usage is TRBJ1-5, with 8 bases aligning to TRBD1. Germline CDR1 is SNHLY and CDR2 is FYNNEI. J was trimmed by 3 bases and V by 4 bases; bases with no gene match: 8. The CDR3 totals 16 residues. CDR3 region: CASSGVGTGFNQPQHF. CDR3 sequence (DNA): TGTGCCAGCAGTGGGGTCGGGACAGGATTCAATCAGCCCCAGCATTTT.

The chain joins TRBV7-2 to TRBJ2-7; D remains ambiguous. There are 15 residues in the CDR3. Trimming left V 0 bases short and J 2 bases short, with 11 bases between. Germline loops: CDR1 SGHTA, CDR2 FQGNSA. CDR3 nucleotide sequence: TGTGCCAGCAGCTTAGCGTCGGCAGGTCCCTACGAGCAGTACTTC. It specifies CASSLASAGPYEQYF.

This chain links TRBV9 with TRBJ2-7, with 8 bases fitting TRBD1. The V segment lost 3 bases and the J segment 1 base; nucleotides outside the gene matches: 9. This CDR3 contains 16 residues. CDR1 is SGDLS and CDR2 is YYNGEE in the germline V gene. The CDR3 region is CASSASPGQVSYEQYF. In nucleotides, the CDR3 is TGTGCCAGCAGCGCCTCCCCGGGACAGGTGTCCTACGAGCAGTACTTC.